This TCR beta chain was captured by sequencing in a study of blood T cell repertoires in COVID-19. Across the study: Spain, Italy and the United States supplied samples that represented acute and convalescent COVID-19. The analysed material was cDNA or gDNA that came from T cells, B-cell-depleted T cells, or PBMCs.

This CDR3 is 12 amino acids long. Trimming removed 6 bases at V and 10 bases at J, with 15 bases between. In the authors' workflow: Nucleated cell number was recorded as an estimate derived from reference gene primer amplification. Profiling relied on immunoSEQ multiplex PCR, and the TCRdb table lists in-frame clones only, not all of them. The DNA gave D and trimming, while V, J and clone size come from that table. The table shows approximately 280,000 clones, with approximately 91% occurring only once. The clonotype was recovered from a man aged 45-65 years with acute or convalescent COVID-19. V and J are TRBV12-3 or TRBV12-4 and TRBJ1-1, with D maybe TRBD1 (6 bases). The sample was peripheral blood. The CDR3 loop is CASSQVTRGAFF. DNA for the CDR3: TGTGCCAGCAGCCAGGTGACCAGGGGAGCTTTCTTT.